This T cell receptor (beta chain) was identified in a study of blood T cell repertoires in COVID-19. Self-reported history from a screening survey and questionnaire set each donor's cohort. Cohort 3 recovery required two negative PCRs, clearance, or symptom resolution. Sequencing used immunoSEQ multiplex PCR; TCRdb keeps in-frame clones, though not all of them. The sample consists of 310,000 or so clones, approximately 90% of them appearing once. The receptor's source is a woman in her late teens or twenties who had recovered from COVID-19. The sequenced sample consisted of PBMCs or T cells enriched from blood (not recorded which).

CDR3 sequence: CASSYGGGAYEQYF. CDR3 nucleotide sequence: TGTGCCAGCAGTTACGGCGGCGGGGCCTACGAGCAGTACTTC. The gene calls are TRBV6-2 or TRBV6-3 and TRBJ2-7, with TRBD2 as a possible D gene (6 bases). Between the trimmed V and J ends, which lost 2 bases and 2 bases, there was a span of 10 bases. The CDR3 totals 14 residues. The V gene's germline CDR1 is MNHEY and CDR2 SVGEGT.